Sequencing of this T cell receptor (beta chain) was carried out in a study of blood T cell repertoires in COVID-19. About the research overall: Sites across the United States, Italy and Spain contributed samples from acute and convalescent COVID-19. PBMCs, B-cell-depleted T cells, or T cells provided the cDNA or gDNA that made up the material.

In the study's own analysis: Reference gene primers were amplified, and this amplification served to estimate nucleated cell counts. Produced via immunoSEQ multiplex PCR; TCRdb's table is partial and in-frame only. Clone size and V and J calls were adopted from that table, with D and trimming inferred from the DNA. The table records tens of thousands of clones, roughly 68% of them present only once. Germline CDR1 SGHAT, CDR2 FQNNGV. Trimming removed 3 bases from V and 5 bases from J, with 10 bases in between. This CDR3 has 13 amino acids. Sequenced material: peripheral blood. The clonotype was recovered from a woman of 80 years or more with acute or convalescent COVID-19. The J gene is TRBJ1-1, the V gene TRBV11-2; possibly TRBD1 for D (5 bases). The CDR3 sequence is CASSFAGGTEAFF. The CDR3 bases are TGTGCCAGCAGCTTTGCTGGGGGGACTGAAGCTTTCTTT.